Below are 30 T cell receptor beta chains sequenced from a single sample in a study of cytomegalovirus exposure and HLA in healthy donors. Researchers ran the PCR with 60 Vbeta and 13 Jbeta primers. This table comes from immunoSEQ multiplex PCR, and its TCRdb copy is limited to in-frame clones, with some not included. This table holds 99,000 or so clones, about 13% found once. Sequenced: PBMCs. The source is a man aged 35 to 55 in good health and CMV-seropositive.

This chain links TRBV18 with TRBJ2-1, with 9 bases matching TRBD2. Trimming took 4 bases from V and 9 from J; bases not matched to a gene: 10. CDR1 and CDR2 (germline): KGHSH, LQKENI. The CDR3 sequence is 15 residues long. CDR3 sequence reads: CASSLLAGSSGEQFF. CDR3 DNA: TGTGCCAGCTCACTGCTAGCGGGGTCCAGCGGTGAGCAGTTCTTC.

The V call is TRBV11-2, the J call TRBJ2-5; 11 bases map to TRBD2. The V segment lost 3 bases and the J segment 4 bases; nucleotides outside the gene matches: 1. The CDR3 contains 14 residues. Germline assignment: CDR1 SGHAT and CDR2 FQNNGV. This CDR3 reads CASSFTSGRETQYF. The CDR3, as DNA: TGTGCCAGCAGCTTTACTAGCGGGAGAGAGACCCAGTACTTC.

The gene calls are TRBV5-1 and TRBJ2-7, with 13 bases identical to TRBD2. The V gene end was trimmed by 2 bases and the J gene end by 1 base; junction bases not matched to a gene: 3. The germline V gene has CDR1 SGHRS and CDR2 YFSETQ. The CDR3 runs 16 residues. In DNA, the CDR3 is TGCGCCAGCAGCTTCGGACTAGCGGGAGCATCCTACGAGCAGTACTTC. This encodes CASSFGLAGASYEQYF. Filled out from reference TRBV5-1 and TRBJ2-7, the complete variable domain reads KAGVTQTPRYLIKTRGQQVTLSCSPISGHRSVSWYQQTPGQGLQFLFEYFSETQRNKGNFPGRFSGRQFSNSRSEMNVSTLELGDSALYLCASSFGLAGASYEQYFGPGTRLTVT.

This clone was counted a few times. The chain recombines TRBV7-2 with TRBJ2-3, with D possibly being TRBD2 (5 bases). Trimming removed 5 bases from V and 0 bases from J, with 15 bases in between. Germline V gives CDR1 SGHTA, CDR2 FQGNSA. This CDR3 has 16 amino acids. The chain's CDR3 is CASSPSGRSSTDTQYF. Written as DNA, the CDR3 is TGTGCCAGCAGCCCCAGTGGGAGATCTAGCACAGATACGCAGTATTTT.

This clone was counted many times. The chain couples TRBV29-1 to TRBJ2-7; 9 bases are shared with TRBD2. The trim removed 4 bases at V and 5 bases at J, leaving 15 bases unmatched. Germline loops: CDR1 SQVTM, CDR2 ANQGSEA. The CDR3 has 16 residues. CDR3 in DNA: TGCAGCGTTGGAAACCCCCGTAGCGGGAGTGTCCACGAGCAGTACTTC. Translated: CSVGNPRSGSVHEQYF.

This clone was counted only a few times. The CDR3 sequence is CSATRGGGYTF. In nucleotides, the CDR3 is TGCAGTGCAACACGGGGGGGTGGCTACACCTTC. V gene TRBV20-1 combines with J gene TRBJ1-2, with D maybe TRBD1 (5 bases). There are 11 residues in the CDR3. The V gene lost 6 bases and the J gene lost 7 bases, with 12 bases spanning the gap. Germline V gene sequence: CDR1 DFQATT, CDR2 SNEGSKA (reference sequence).

CDR3 loop: CASSHQRGGLNSYEQYF. CDR3 sequence (DNA): TGTGCCAGCAGCCACCAGAGAGGTGGACTGAACTCCTACGAGCAGTACTTC. The rearrangement joins TRBV13 to TRBJ2-7; D is possibly TRBD2 (5 bases). CDR3 length: 17 residues. With 5 bases removed from V and 0 bases from J, the gap between germline ends came to 20 bases. Germline V gene sequence: CDR1 PRHDT, CDR2 FYEKMQ (reference sequence).

This clone was found a few times. The genes are TRBV5-4 and TRBJ1-2; TRBD1 aligns across 7 bases. The V gene's germline CDR1 is SGHNT and CDR2 YYREEE (reference sequence). V dropped 2 bases and J dropped 7; count of bases not matched to a gene: 14. The CDR3 is 16 residues long. The CDR3 DNA is TGTGCCAGCAGCTTAATAGGTCCCGAGACAGGGCCTGGCTACACCTTC. Residues: CASSLIGPETGPGYTF.

This clone was picked up a small number of times. J is TRBJ1-3 and V is TRBV29-1; perhaps TRBD1 as D (6 bases). The CDR3 consists of 12 residues. Trimming shortened V by 1 base and J by 6 bases, and 7 bases separated the two germline ends. Looked up from germline, CDR1 is SQVTM and CDR2 is ANQGSEA. CDR3 DNA: TGCAGCGTTGAAGGACAGGAAAACACCATATATTTT. This gives the protein CSVEGQENTIYF.

Only a few counts were recorded for this clone. The chain is built from TRBV7-5 and TRBJ2-4; TRBD1 was called by the table and not checked on the DNA. TRBV7-5 is a recognized pseudogene. The CDR3 is made up of 16 amino acids. The CDR3 loop is CARSPWTGLAKNIQYF. In DNA form, the CDR3 reads TGTGCCAGAAGCCCTTGGACAGGGCTAGCCAAAAACATTCAGTACTTC.

This clone was observed a few times. This chain joins TRBV6-6 and TRBJ2-5; perhaps TRBD2 as D (5 bases). The CDR3 loop spans 13 amino acids. Trimming stripped 5 bases from V and 5 bases from J, with 12 bases between. Germline values: CDR1 MNHNY, CDR2 SVGAGI (reference sequence). CDR3 region: CASSPDYGETQYF. The CDR3, as DNA: TGTGCCAGCAGTCCCGACTACGGCGAGACCCAGTACTTC.

This clone occurred a few times. The junction does not match germline at one end; this may be a read error. The CDR3 DNA follows: TGCAGCGGTGGTAAGTTGTGGCCACCTGGGGCCAACCTCCTGACTTTC. The encoded protein is CSGGKLWPPGANLLTF. The chain is built from TRBV29-1 and TRBJ2-6; perhaps TRBD1 as D (5 bases). This CDR3 is built from 16 residues. Germline-derived CDR1 and CDR2 are SQVTM and ANQGSEA. Full variable domain (missing parts from reference TRBV29-1 and TRBJ2-6): SAVISQKPSRDICQRGTSLTIQCQVDSQVTMMFWYRQQPGQSLTLIATANQGSEATYESGFVIDKFPISRPNLTFSTLTVSNMSPEDSSIYLCSGGKLWPPGANLLTFGAGSRLTVL.

In DNA, the CDR3 is TGTGCCACCAGCAGAGGCTTCAGCTATGGCTACACCTTC. As protein: CATSRGFSYGYTF. The genes are TRBV15 and TRBJ1-2; the D is unclear. This CDR3 spans 13 amino acids. Germline V gene sequence: CDR1 LNHNV, CDR2 YYDKDF (reference sequence). Trimming removed 1 base at V and 4 bases at J, with 7 bases between. Looking up the rest from reference TRBV15 and TRBJ1-2 gives the full variable domain: DAMVIQNPRYQVTQFGKPVTLSCSQTLNHNVMYWYQQKSSQAPKLLFHYYDKDFNNEADTPDNFQSRRPNTSFCFLDIRSPGLGDTAMYLCATSRGFSYGYTFGSGTRLTVV.

This clone was found a few times. The J gene is TRBJ2-1, the V gene TRBV19, with D possibly being TRBD2 (5 bases). Germline V gene data show CDR1 as LNHDA and CDR2 as SQIVND (reference sequence). Deletions cut 6 bases from V and 0 bases from J, with 9 bases between. The CDR3 totals 14 residues. CDR3 in DNA: TGTGCCAGTAGGAGCGGTAGCTCCTACAATGAGCAGTTCTTC. Amino acid sequence: CASRSGSSYNEQFF.

This clone was seen more than once but under ten times. The chain carries TRBV7-9 and TRBJ2-1, with D maybe TRBD2 (6 bases). With 2 bases removed from V and 7 bases from J, the gap between germline ends came to 15 bases. The CDR3 runs to 15 residues. Germline CDR1 reads SEHNR; CDR2 reads FQNEAQ (reference sequence). CDR3 sequence reads: CASSLLREQSNEQFF. Here the CDR3 DNA reads TGTGCCAGCAGCTTATTACGGGAGCAAAGTAATGAGCAGTTCTTC.

The chain joins TRBV6-5 to TRBJ2-1, with no clear D. The CDR3 sequence is 15 residues long. Germline CDR1 reads MNHEY; CDR2 reads SVGAGI. The V end was cut by 0 bases, the J end by 8 bases, with 14 bases between. The CDR3 reads CASSYSSERADEQFF. Written as DNA, the CDR3 is TGTGCCAGCAGTTACTCCTCGGAGCGCGCGGATGAGCAGTTCTTC.

J is TRBJ2-1 and V is TRBV28; TRBD2 might be the D (6 bases). CDR3 length: 14 amino acids. The V end was cut by 7 bases, the J end by 3 bases, with 13 bases between. Germline CDR1 is MDHEN and CDR2 is SYDVKM. This CDR3 is CASTPAGNYNEQFF. CDR3 nucleotides: TGTGCCAGCACCCCGGCGGGGAACTACAATGAGCAGTTCTTC.

This clone was seen a few times. The V gene is TRBV29-1, the J gene TRBJ2-7; TRBD2 agrees at 11 bases. The CDR3 length is 13 residues. Trimming took 7 bases from V and 2 from J; bases not matched to a gene: 4. Germline assignment: CDR1 SQVTM and CDR2 ANQGSEA. The CDR3 here is CSARLAGPYEQYF. In nucleotides, the CDR3 is TGCAGCGCTCGACTAGCGGGGCCCTACGAGCAGTACTTC.

This clone showed up just a few times. This rearrangement joins TRBV6-5 to TRBJ1-2; TRBD1 might be the D (6 bases). With 9 bases removed from V and 4 bases from J, the gap between germline ends came to 15 bases. The CDR3 consists of 13 residues. The germline gives CDR1 MNHEY, CDR2 SVGAGI. CDR3 bases: TGTGCCAGTAGCAGTCGGGGGGCCTATGGCTACACCTTC. Translation: CASSSRGAYGYTF.

Only a few counts were recorded for this clone. This rearrangement joins TRBV18 to TRBJ2-5; 9 nucleotides align to TRBD1. In germline, CDR1 is KGHSH, CDR2 LQKENI. V gave up 3 bases and J gave up 5 bases; unmatched junction bases: 7. CDR3 length: 15 residues. CDR3 protein: CASSPGQGKAETQYF. The CDR3 DNA reads as TGTGCCAGCTCACCCGGACAGGGGAAGGCCGAGACCCAGTACTTC.

This clone was detected a few times. This CDR3 reads CASSPRDTSNEKLFF. CDR3 in DNA: TGTGCCAGCTCACCAAGGGACACCTCTAATGAAAAACTGTTTTTT. V and J are TRBV18 and TRBJ1-4, with a possible D match to TRBD1 (6 bases). The CDR3 totals 15 residues. The ends were cut back, 2 bases at V and 3 bases at J, with 10 bases in the middle. Germline V CDR1 and CDR2: KGHSH, LQKENI. The full variable domain, completed using reference TRBV18 and TRBJ1-4, is NAGVMQNPRHLVRRRGQEARLRCSPMKGHSHVYWYRQLPEEGLKFMVYLQKENIIDESGMPKERFSAEFPKEGPSILRIQQVVRGDSAAYFCASSPRDTSNEKLFFGSGTQLSVL.

The chain carries TRBV7-2 and TRBJ2-3, with D perhaps TRBD2 (5 bases). Germline V gene sequence: CDR1 SGHTA, CDR2 FQGNSA. V lost 2 bases, J lost 6 bases, and 12 bases lay in between. The CDR3 is 14 residues long. CDR3 residues: CASSLMVSEDTQYF. The DNA for the CDR3 is TGTGCCAGCAGCTTAATGGTTAGCGAGGATACGCAGTATTTT.

The V call is TRBV19, the J call TRBJ2-5, with 11 bases lining up with TRBD1. This CDR3 has 14 amino acids. In germline, CDR1 is LNHDA, CDR2 SQIVND (reference sequence). J was trimmed by 5 bases and V by 4 bases; bases with no gene match: 3. Here the CDR3 DNA reads TGTGCCAGTAGTACCCGGACAGGGGGCGAGACCCAGTACTTC. This encodes CASSTRTGGETQYF.

This clone was detected a few times. V usage is TRBV5-1 and J usage is TRBJ1-2; 9 bases line up with TRBD1. The J segment lost 3 bases and the V segment lost 4 bases, leaving 1 base of the junction unmatched. Germline-derived CDR1 and CDR2 are SGHRS and YFSETQ. The CDR3 totals 13 residues. CDR3 sequence reads: CASSRTGDYGYTF. The CDR3, as DNA: TGCGCCAGCAGCAGGACAGGGGACTATGGCTACACCTTC.

This clone was counted a few times. The chain uses TRBV19 and TRBJ1-5; TRBD1 matches 8 bases. The CDR3 spans 17 residues. V trimming: 1 base; J trimming: 6 bases; junction bases outside the gene matches: 11. In germline, CDR1 is LNHDA, CDR2 SQIVND (reference sequence). CDR3 protein: CASSIVGDRLTGQPQHF. The CDR3 nucleotides are TGTGCCAGTAGTATAGTCGGGGACAGGTTGACGGGTCAGCCCCAGCATTTT.

This clone appeared a few times. An end of the junction does not agree with germline; a read error may underlie this. The rearrangement uses TRBV4-3 and TRBJ2-7; TRBD2 aligns across 10 bases. The CDR3 extends over 15 amino acids. CDR1 is LGHNA, CDR2 YSLEER, per germline. CDR3 in DNA: TGCGTCAGCAGCCAAGCGGCTAGCGGGAGTTACGAGCAGTACTTC. This codes for CVSSQAASGSYEQYF.

The table lists this clone with a few counts. The V call is TRBV11-2, the J call TRBJ2-7; TRBD2 agrees at 11 bases. V dropped 3 bases and J dropped 7; count of bases not matched to a gene: 11. The germline V gene has CDR1 SGHAT and CDR2 FQNNGV. The CDR3 sequence is 16 residues long. The CDR3 DNA reads TGTGCCAGCAGCTTCACCGGGACTAGCGGAGGTGGAGAGCAGTACTTC. Amino acids: CASSFTGTSGGGEQYF.

This clone was counted only a few times. The chain carries TRBV27 and TRBJ2-3, with TRBD2 as a possible D gene (5 bases). Per germline, CDR1 MNHEY and CDR2 SMNVEV (reference sequence). Trimming removed 4 bases from V and 3 bases from J, with 14 bases in between. The CDR3 spans 15 residues. Here the CDR3 DNA reads TGTGCCAGCAGTTCAATGCCGGGAAATACAGATACGCAGTATTTT. This gives the protein CASSSMPGNTDTQYF.

This chain connects TRBV6-5 to TRBJ2-7; maybe TRBD1 (5 bases). The CDR3 runs 14 residues. V was shortened by 7 bases and J by 0 bases, with 13 bases between the two germline ends. Germline V gene lookup returns CDR1 MNHEY and CDR2 SVGAGI. CDR3 sequence (DNA): TGTGCCAGCAAGGGGAATATTAACTCCTACGAGCAGTACTTC. It specifies CASKGNINSYEQYF.

Worth noting for this clone: Germline is not matched at one junction end, which may reflect a read error. The rearrangement uses TRBV9 and TRBJ2-4; a weak D match, TRBD2 (5 bases). The germline CDR1 and CDR2 sequences are SGDLS and YYNGEE. The length of the CDR3 is 12 residues. The CDR3 nucleotides read TGTGCCAGCAGCGCTACCGGCCTGAGGGTTATTTTC. Residues: CASSATGLRVIF.